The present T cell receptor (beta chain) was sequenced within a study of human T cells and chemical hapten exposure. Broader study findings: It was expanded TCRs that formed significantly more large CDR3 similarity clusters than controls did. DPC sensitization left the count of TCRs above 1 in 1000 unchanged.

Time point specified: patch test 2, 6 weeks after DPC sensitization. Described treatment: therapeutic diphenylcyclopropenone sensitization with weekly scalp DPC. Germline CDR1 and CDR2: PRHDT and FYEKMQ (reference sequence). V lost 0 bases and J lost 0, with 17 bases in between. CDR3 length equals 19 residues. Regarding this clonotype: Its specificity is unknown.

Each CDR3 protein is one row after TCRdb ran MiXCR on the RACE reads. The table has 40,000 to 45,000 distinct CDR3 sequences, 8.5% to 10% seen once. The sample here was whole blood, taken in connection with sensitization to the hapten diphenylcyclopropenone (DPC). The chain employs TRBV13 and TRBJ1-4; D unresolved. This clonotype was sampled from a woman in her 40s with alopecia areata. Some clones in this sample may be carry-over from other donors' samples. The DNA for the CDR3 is TGTGCCAGCAGCTTAGGCCCGTTAGGAAGGGCTGCAACTAATGAAAAACTGTTTTTT. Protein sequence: CASSLGPLGRAATNEKLFF.